What follows are 26 T cell receptor beta chains derived from one specimen sequenced in a study of human T cells and chemical hapten exposure. TCRdb passed the RACE reads through MiXCR, listing each CDR3 protein once. The table has 50,000 or so distinct CDR3 sequences, about 10% seen once. Time point of the sample: patch test 3, about 24 weeks after DPC sensitization. Treatment in this sample: therapeutic diphenylcyclopropenone sensitization with weekly scalp DPC. The starting material was whole blood, obtained in connection with sensitization to the hapten diphenylcyclopropenone (DPC). These receptor sequences come from a woman aged 40-49 years with alopecia areata. Some clones in this sample may be carry-over from other donors' samples.

The chain carries TRBV4-1 and TRBJ1-1, with D possibly TRBD1 on 5 matching bases. Germline assignment: CDR1 MGHRA and CDR2 YSYEKL. V was shortened by 2 bases and J by 6 bases, with 10 bases between the two germline ends. This CDR3 spans 13 amino acids. Here the CDR3 reads CASSQWGPSEAFF. DNA of the CDR3: TGCGCCAGCAGCCAATGGGGACCGTCTGAAGCTTTCTTT.

This clonotype was observed at least ten times. The chain links TRBV7-8 to TRBJ2-1; TRBD2 matches 11 bases. The CDR3 length is 15 residues. Germline CDR1 SGHVS, CDR2 FQNEAQ. The V gene end was trimmed by 3 bases and the J gene end by 12 bases; junction bases not matched to a gene: 10. CDR3 residues: CASSFRLAGISGQFF. The CDR3 DNA is TGTGCCAGCAGCTTCCGACTAGCGGGGATTAGTGGGCAGTTCTTC.

At least ten counts were recorded for this clonotype. The chain recombines TRBV29-1 with TRBJ2-1; no clear D gene. Germline CDR1 and CDR2: SQVTM and ANQGSEA. The CDR3 runs to 12 residues. The ends were cut back, 4 bases at V and 5 bases at J, with 9 bases in the middle. The CDR3 DNA sequence: TGCAGCGTTGTAGTTCAACACAATGAGCAGTTCTTC. Translation: CSVVVQHNEQFF.

This clonotype was seen a few times. The CDR3 nucleotides read TGCAGCGTGAGCCGGGCCCACAATGAGCAGTTCTTC. Protein product: CSVSRAHNEQFF. The chain couples TRBV29-1 to TRBJ2-1; no definite D call. With 6 bases removed from V and 5 bases from J, the gap between germline ends came to 11 bases. The germline V gene encodes CDR1 SQVTM and CDR2 ANQGSEA. CDR3 length: 12 amino acids.

This clonotype was seen ten or more times. The chain uses TRBV10-3 and TRBJ1-2; D gene uncertain. The CDR3 runs 15 residues. V dropped 0 bases and J dropped 5 bases, with 13 bases sitting between them. In germline, CDR1 is ENHRY, CDR2 SYGVKD. As DNA, the CDR3 is TGTGCCATCAGTGAGTCGGCCGGCCATAATTATGGCTACACCTTC. It encodes CAISESAGHNYGYTF.

This clonotype was counted at least ten times. The chain is built from TRBV28 and TRBJ2-4; D is undetermined. CDR1 is MDHEN, CDR2 SYDVKM, per germline. The CDR3 runs to 14 residues. The ends were cut back, 3 bases at V and 5 bases at J, with 11 bases in the middle. The CDR3: CASSFHGSQNIQYF. CDR3 DNA: TGTGCCAGCAGTTTTCACGGATCTCAAAACATTCAGTACTTC.

Regarding this clonotype: One junction end does not reproduce the germline sequence, and a read error may be involved. The chain recombines TRBV7-6 with TRBJ1-4; D is undetermined. Germline V gene lookup returns CDR1 SGHVS and CDR2 FNYEAQ. The CDR3 extends over 12 amino acids. The CDR3 nucleotides read TGTGCCGGCAGCCCGGCTAATGAAAAACTGTTTTTT. It specifies CAGSPANEKLFF.

This clonotype was detected only a few times. The chain is built from TRBV20-1 and TRBJ2-3, with 14 nucleotides matching TRBD2. Germline CDR1 and CDR2: DFQATT and SNEGSKA (reference sequence). The CDR3 runs to 19 residues. J was trimmed by 1 base and V by 6 bases; bases with no gene match: 15. The CDR3 reads CSATQTSGGAWVGTDTQYF. The CDR3 DNA follows: TGCAGTGCCACCCAGACTAGCGGGGGGGCATGGGTCGGCACAGATACGCAGTATTTT.

In this sample, this clonotype turned up many times. The chain is built from TRBV5-1 and TRBJ2-2; no firm D call. This CDR3 contains 15 residues. The V gene's germline CDR1 is SGHRS and CDR2 YFSETQ. Between the trimmed V and J ends, which lost 0 bases and 6 bases, there was a span of 12 bases. The CDR3 nucleotides read TGCGCCAGCAGCTTGGGACACTCGAAGGCCGGGGAGCTGTTTTTT. This translates into CASSLGHSKAGELFF. The whole variable domain, remainder taken from reference TRBV5-1 and TRBJ2-2, is KAGVTQTPRYLIKTRGQQVTLSCSPISGHRSVSWYQQTPGQGLQFLFEYFSETQRNKGNFPGRFSGRQFSNSRSEMNVSTLELGDSALYLCASSLGHSKAGELFFGEGSRLTVL.

The chain employs TRBV15 and TRBJ1-3, with D possibly matching TRBD1 (5 bases). Germline-derived CDR1 and CDR2 are LNHNV and YYDKDF (reference sequence). Deletions cut 0 bases from V and 0 bases from J, with 9 bases between. The CDR3 is 16 amino acids. The DNA of the CDR3 is TGTGCCACCAGCAGAGATCTCAGGGACTCTGGAAACACCATATATTTT. Amino acid sequence: CATSRDLRDSGNTIYF.

As for this clonotype: This may be a read error, as it is one base from a much larger clone. The gene calls are TRBV7-6 and TRBJ1-1, with 9 bases lining up with TRBD1. This CDR3 has 16 amino acids. Germline CDR1 is SGHVS and CDR2 is FNYEAQ. CDR3 sequence (DNA): TGTGCCACCAGCCATACAGGGGGCGCCCGGGACACTGAAGCTTTCTTT. This codes for CATSHTGGARDTEAFF.

This clonotype was recorded a few times. CDR3 coding DNA: TGTGCCAGCAGCTTAGTTAACATTTTGAACACTGAAGCTTTCTTT. Protein: CASSLVNILNTEAFF. This chain joins TRBV11-2 and TRBJ1-1; D is unclear. This CDR3 contains 15 residues. V was trimmed by 1 base and J by 0 bases, leaving 9 bases between them. Per the germline V gene, CDR1 is SGHAT and CDR2 is FQNNGV.

The chain carries TRBV6-1 and TRBJ1-4; the D is unclear. CDR1 MNHNS and CDR2 SASEGT come from the germline V gene. This CDR3 is built from 14 residues. Between the trimmed V and J ends, which lost 0 bases and 2 bases, there was a span of 4 bases. As DNA, the CDR3 is TGTGCCAGCAGTGAAGCGGGGACTAATGAAAAACTGTTTTTT. This sequence encodes CASSEAGTNEKLFF.

There are a few counts of this clonotype. V gene TRBV7-9 combines with J gene TRBJ2-5; 10 bases line up with TRBD1. V dropped 1 base and J dropped 5; count of bases not matched to a gene: 4. The CDR3 length is 15 residues. Germline CDR1 reads SEHNR; CDR2 reads FQNEAQ (reference sequence). CDR3 DNA: TGTGCCAGCAGCTTAGACCGGGACAGGGGTGAGACCCAGTACTTC. Protein sequence: CASSLDRDRGETQYF.

In this sample, this clonotype turned up a few times. V usage is TRBV7-2 and J usage is TRBJ2-1, with 12 bases aligning to TRBD2. The CDR3 spans 18 residues. Trimming removed 5 bases from V and 9 bases from J; junction bases left unmatched: 17. Germline V gene sequence: CDR1 SGHTA, CDR2 FQGNSA. The CDR3 coding sequence is TGTGCCAGCAGCCCCCCCGGCCTAGCGGGGGGGCTGTACGGTGAGCAGTTCTTC. This gives the protein CASSPPGLAGGLYGEQFF.

The rearrangement joins TRBV29-1 to TRBJ2-2; possible D gene TRBD1, 7 bases. Germline V gene sequence: CDR1 SQVTM, CDR2 ANQGSEA. V lost 8 bases, J lost 5 bases, and 15 bases lay in between. The CDR3 runs to 13 residues. CDR3 DNA: TGCAGCTCGACAGGGACTCAGACCGGGGAGCTGTTTTTT. This translates into CSSTGTQTGELFF.

This clonotype was recorded at least ten times. This sequence joins TRBV10-3 and TRBJ2-2; D not resolved. The length of the CDR3 is 13 residues. Germline V CDR1 and CDR2: ENHRY, SYGVKD. V shed 11 bases and J shed 6 bases, with 16 bases lying between them. The CDR3 reads CASRLGMPGELFF. The CDR3 DNA sequence: TGTGCCTCCCGGCTTGGTATGCCCGGGGAGCTGTTTTTT.

The chain uses TRBV5-8 and TRBJ1-4; the D gene is possibly TRBD1 (6 bases). This CDR3 contains 16 residues. Per the germline V gene, CDR1 is SGHTS and CDR2 is YDEGEE. The V gene lost 4 bases and the J gene lost 0 bases, with 13 bases spanning the gap. CDR3 residues: CASSDMTGSTNEKLFF. The CDR3, as DNA: TGTGCCAGCAGCGATATGACAGGCTCAACTAATGAAAAACTGTTTTTT.

The table lists this clonotype with many counts. The chain is built from TRBV23-1 and TRBJ1-6; weak D call: TRBD1 (6 bases). TRBV23-1 is recorded as an ORF, its role being uncertain. Trimming removed 3 bases from V and 10 bases from J, with 13 bases in between. The CDR3 has 14 residues. The CDR3 DNA sequence: TGCGCCAGCAGTCAGAGCGGGGGCTCCTCACCCCTCCACTTT. Amino acid sequence: CASSQSGGSSPLHF.

This clonotype was seen more than once but under ten times. The J gene is TRBJ2-2, the V gene TRBV5-1, with 9 bases aligning to TRBD1. From germline, CDR1 is SGHRS and CDR2 YFSETQ. The CDR3 covers 15 residues. The trim removed 4 bases at V and 3 bases at J, leaving 4 bases unmatched. The CDR3: CASSAGQGHTGELFF. The CDR3 nucleotides are TGCGCCAGCAGCGCTGGACAGGGGCACACCGGGGAGCTGTTTTTT.

Many counts were recorded for this clonotype. V gene TRBV7-2 combines with J gene TRBJ2-7, with 7 bases matching TRBD2. Unmatched junction bases numbered 6, after V lost 4 bases and J lost 0 bases. The CDR3 is 15 residues long. The germline gives CDR1 SGHTA, CDR2 FQGNSA. CDR3 coding DNA: TGTGCCAGCAGCTGGACGGGGGGAAGCTCCTACGAGCAGTACTTC. Protein product: CASSWTGGSSYEQYF. Based on the CDR3 plus reference TRBV7-2 and TRBJ2-7, the full variable domain is GAGVSQSPSNKVTEKGKDVELRCDPISGHTALYWYRQSLGQGLEFLIYFQGNSAPDKSGLPSDRFSAERTGGSVSTLTIQRTQQEDSAVYLCASSWTGGSSYEQYFGPGTRLTVT.

Many counts were recorded for this clonotype. J is TRBJ1-2 and V is TRBV28; the D gene is possibly TRBD1 (6 bases). Trimming took 6 bases from V and 0 from J, leaving 14 bases between them. Germline values: CDR1 MDHEN, CDR2 SYDVKM. The CDR3 contains 15 residues. The DNA of the CDR3 is TGTGCCAGCAGGACCGGGACACCAGCTAACTATGGCTACACCTTC. It specifies CASRTGTPANYGYTF.

This clonotype was observed a few times. V usage is TRBV2 and J usage is TRBJ1-2; 8 bases are a match to TRBD1. This CDR3 spans 15 amino acids. CDR1 is SNHLY and CDR2 is FYNNEI in the germline V gene. V trimming: 6 bases; J trimming: 7 bases; junction bases outside the gene matches: 13. The CDR3 protein is CASSARQGAVLGYTF. CDR3 in DNA: TGTGCCAGCAGCGCTCGGCAGGGGGCGGTTCTTGGCTACACCTTC.

This clonotype appeared many times. The chain links TRBV5-6 to TRBJ1-2; 7 nucleotides agree with TRBD1. This CDR3 region has 14 residues. Germline V gene data show CDR1 as SGHDT and CDR2 as YYEEEE. Trimming cost V 4 bases and J 10 bases; bases outside gene matches: 13. CDR3 residues: CASSIRLGQDHYTF. CDR3 coding DNA: TGTGCCAGCAGCATTCGATTAGGACAGGACCACTACACCTTC. The full variable domain, in which reference TRBV5-6 and TRBJ1-2 provide the parts outside the CDR3, is DAGVTQSPTHLIKTRGQQVTLRCSPKSGHDTVSWYQQALGQGPQFIFQYYEEEERQRGNFPDRFSGHQFPNYSSELNVNALLLGDSALYLCASSIRLGQDHYTFGSGTRLTVV.

This clonotype was recorded at least ten times. The V and J genes are TRBV5-1 and TRBJ1-1, with D perhaps TRBD1 (6 bases). The CDR3 totals 17 residues. V was pared by 4 bases and J by 1 base, with 20 bases between. Germline V gives CDR1 SGHRS, CDR2 YFSETQ. The chain's CDR3 is CASSPRAGAVGNTEAFF. The CDR3 DNA is TGCGCCAGCAGCCCCCGCGCGGGGGCGGTTGGGAACACTGAAGCTTTCTTT.

The chain couples TRBV4-1 to TRBJ1-2; 8 bases match TRBD1. The germline gives CDR1 MGHRA, CDR2 YSYEKL. The CDR3 is 15 amino acids. V was clipped by 4 bases and J by 3 bases; unmatched bases: 7. Here the CDR3 reads CASSRKDREDYGYTF. The CDR3 DNA is TGCGCCAGCAGCCGCAAGGACAGGGAGGACTATGGCTACACCTTC.